Each of the 23 T cell receptor beta chains below was sequenced from the same sample in a study of cytomegalovirus exposure and HLA in healthy donors. The method was immunoSEQ multiplex PCR; TCRdb's version includes in-frame clones alone and lacks a portion of them. Of about 130,000 clones in the sample, more than 70% were seen once. The sample comprised PBMCs. The receptors were gathered from a man aged 25-45 years in good health and CMV-seronegative.

The chain is built from TRBV7-9 and TRBJ1-2, with D perhaps TRBD1 (6 bases). V was cut by 3 bases and J by 2 bases, with 16 bases left in between. Germline CDR1 and CDR2: SEHNR and FQNEAQ (reference sequence). This CDR3 is built from 16 residues. This CDR3 is CASSFSGEWRNYGYTF. DNA of the CDR3: TGTGCCAGCAGCTTCTCAGGGGAATGGAGGAACTATGGCTACACCTTC.

The rearrangement joins TRBV29-1 to TRBJ2-3, with no clear D. Germline CDR1 is SQVTM and CDR2 is ANQGSEA. This CDR3 spans 13 amino acids. Trimming took 4 bases from V and 1 from J, leaving 9 bases between them. CDR3 DNA sequence: TGCAGCGTTGGGCCCGCCCGCACAGATACGCAGTATTTT. Its translation is CSVGPARTDTQYF.

V gene TRBV19 combines with J gene TRBJ2-1; 7 bases match TRBD2. The CDR3 extends over 17 amino acids. V lost 3 bases, J lost 0 bases, and 8 bases stayed unmatched. Germline loops: CDR1 LNHDA, CDR2 SQIVND (reference sequence). Written as DNA, the CDR3 is TGTGCCAGTAGTATTGGCGCTAGCGGCACCTCCTACAATGAGCAGTTCTTC. Its protein is CASSIGASGTSYNEQFF.

V gene TRBV19 combines with J gene TRBJ2-2; D perhaps matches TRBD2 (6 bases). The CDR3 runs to 18 residues. V was cut by 5 bases and J by 6 bases, with 25 bases left in between. Germline V gene data show CDR1 as LNHDA and CDR2 as SQIVND (reference sequence). CDR3 bases: TGTGCCAGTAGTGATCCGGGACTCAAGGGGAAACGGTCCGGGGAGCTGTTTTTT. This gives the protein CASSDPGLKGKRSGELFF. Looking up the rest from reference TRBV19 and TRBJ2-2 gives the full variable domain: DGGITQSPKYLFRKEGQNVTLSCEQNLNHDAMYWYRQDPGQGLRLIYYSQIVNDFQKGDIAEGYSVSREKKESFPLTVTSAQKNPTAFYLCASSDPGLKGKRSGELFFGEGSRLTVL.

This clone was seen once. This sequence joins TRBV27 and TRBJ2-2; no firm D call. Trimming stripped 5 bases from V and 3 bases from J, with 10 bases between. The CDR3 is made up of 14 amino acids. CDR1 is MNHEY and CDR2 is SMNVEV in the germline V gene (reference sequence). This CDR3 reads CASSVLRDTGELFF. For the CDR3, the DNA is TGTGCCAGCAGTGTGTTACGGGACACCGGGGAGCTGTTTTTT.

This clone was found once. The CDR3 spells CASSPVGITTNEKLFF. The CDR3 DNA follows: TGTGCCAGCTCACCTGTCGGTATCACAACTAATGAAAAACTGTTTTTT. This chain joins TRBV18 and TRBJ1-4; D unresolved. Germline CDR1 KGHSH, CDR2 LQKENI. This CDR3 has 16 residues. V was trimmed by 3 bases and J by 0 bases, leaving 11 bases between them.

This chain connects TRBV4-3 to TRBJ2-7, with TRBD2 matching 8 bases. V lost 1 base and J lost 0; bases outside the gene matches: 2. Germline CDR1 and CDR2: LGHNA and YSLEER. The CDR3 length is 15 residues. The CDR3 region is CASSQVAGSSYEQYF. CDR3 bases: TGCGCCAGCAGCCAAGTAGCGGGGAGCTCCTACGAGCAGTACTTC.

In this sample, this clone turned up a few times. The chain carries TRBV27 and TRBJ1-6, with D hard to call. The germline V gene has CDR1 MNHEY and CDR2 SMNVEV (reference sequence). CDR3 length: 16 residues. V lost 6 bases and J lost 0, with 12 bases in between. The CDR3 region has the DNA TGTGCCAGCAGAGCCCCCATGAGCTCCTATAATTCACCCCTCCACTTT. Translation: CASRAPMSSYNSPLHF.

The rearrangement links TRBV15 to TRBJ2-3, with a possible D match to TRBD1 (6 bases). The V gene lost 4 bases and the J gene lost 0 bases, with 14 bases spanning the gap. The CDR3 contains 16 residues. The germline CDR1 and CDR2 sequences are LNHNV and YYDKDF (reference sequence). The CDR3 spells CATSTWTDSSTDTQYF. The DNA for the CDR3 is TGTGCCACCAGCACGTGGACAGACTCTAGCACAGATACGCAGTATTTT.

The chain couples TRBV27 to TRBJ1-1; D is possibly TRBD1 (5 bases). Germline CDR1 and CDR2: MNHEY and SMNVEV (reference sequence). This CDR3 region has 14 residues. Trimming took off 2 bases at V and 6 bases at J, with 13 bases between the two ends. CDR3 in amino acids: CASSLSSGLAEAFF. The CDR3 nucleotides read TGTGCCAGCAGTTTAAGTTCAGGGTTAGCTGAAGCTTTCTTT.

The chain has TRBV4-3 and TRBJ2-5; maybe TRBD1 (5 bases). Germline V CDR1 and CDR2: LGHNA, YSLEER. This CDR3 spans 18 amino acids. Between the trimmed V and J ends, which lost 0 bases and 1 base, there was a span of 18 bases. CDR3 sequence: CASSQETQGGPLQETQYF. For the CDR3, the DNA is TGCGCCAGCAGCCAAGAAACCCAGGGCGGTCCACTCCAAGAGACCCAGTACTTC.

The rearrangement joins TRBV30 to TRBJ2-2; D gene ambiguous. The V gene lost 4 bases and the J gene lost 6 bases, with 6 bases spanning the gap. The germline V gene has CDR1 GTSNPN and CDR2 SVGIG (reference sequence). The CDR3 loop spans 11 amino acids. The CDR3 DNA is TGTGCCTGGATGTCTCCCGGGGAGCTGTTTTTT. Its protein product is CAWMSPGELFF.

This clone appeared a single time. This chain uses TRBV7-9 with TRBJ2-1; 8 nucleotides line up with TRBD2. Per germline, CDR1 SEHNR and CDR2 FQNEAQ (reference sequence). The CDR3 is 14 amino acids. The V segment lost 6 bases and the J segment 6 bases; nucleotides outside the gene matches: 7. The CDR3 DNA follows: TGTGCCAGCAGTGGAGCGGGAGAGATCAATGAGCAGTTCTTC. This encodes CASSGAGEINEQFF.

The chain uses TRBV5-1 and TRBJ2-7; D is ambiguous. This CDR3 spans 14 amino acids. V gave up 0 bases and J gave up 3 bases, with 10 bases separating them. The germline V gene encodes CDR1 SGHRS and CDR2 YFSETQ. CDR3 sequence: CASSLGGSNYEQYF. In DNA, the CDR3 is TGCGCCAGCAGCTTGGGAGGCAGCAACTACGAGCAGTACTTC. Drawing the rest from reference TRBV5-1 and TRBJ2-7, the complete variable domain is KAGVTQTPRYLIKTRGQQVTLSCSPISGHRSVSWYQQTPGQGLQFLFEYFSETQRNKGNFPGRFSGRQFSNSRSEMNVSTLELGDSALYLCASSLGGSNYEQYFGPGTRLTVT.

J is TRBJ2-1 and V is TRBV19; TRBD1 matches at 9 bases. The J segment lost 2 bases and the V segment lost 5 bases, leaving 4 bases of the junction unmatched. CDR3 length equals 15 residues. CDR1 and CDR2 from the germline V gene are LNHDA and SQIVND (reference sequence). The CDR3 protein is CASSPGQGAYNEQFF. CDR3 sequence (DNA): TGTGCCAGTAGTCCGGGACAGGGCGCCTACAATGAGCAGTTCTTC.

The rearrangement joins TRBV19 to TRBJ2-7; TRBD2 agrees at 8 bases. V shed 3 bases, J shed 1 base, and the junction held 2 bases outside the gene matches. This CDR3 has 14 amino acids. Germline lookup yields CDR1 LNHDA and CDR2 SQIVND (reference sequence). CDR3 amino acids: CASSIKRGSYEQYF. The CDR3 nucleotides are TGTGCCAGTAGTATCAAGCGGGGGTCCTACGAGCAGTACTTC.

This clone came up once. V is TRBV5-6 and J is TRBJ1-5, with a weak D call TRBD1 (6 bases). Per the germline V gene, CDR1 is SGHDT and CDR2 is YYEEEE. This CDR3 comprises 14 residues. V was pared by 0 bases and J by 7 bases, with 11 bases between. Here the CDR3 reads CASSLAQGRQPQHF. DNA of the CDR3: TGTGCCAGCAGCTTGGCGCAGGGGAGACAGCCCCAGCATTTT.

The rearrangement joins TRBV10-3 to TRBJ2-3; 7 bases agree with TRBD2. CDR1 ENHRY and CDR2 SYGVKD come from the germline V gene. J lost 4 bases, V lost 3 bases, and 4 bases had no gene match. The CDR3 is 14 residues long. In nucleotides, the CDR3 is TGTGCCATCAGTGATTCGGGAGGTTCAGATACGCAGTATTTT. Encoded protein: CAISDSGGSDTQYF.

This clone is a singleton in its sample. The chain recombines TRBV5-1 with TRBJ1-2; 9 positions match TRBD1. The CDR3 runs to 15 residues. V trimming: 0 bases; J trimming: 5 bases; junction bases outside the gene matches: 5. Germline CDR1 and CDR2: SGHRS and YFSETQ. CDR3 nucleotides: TGCGCCAGCAGCTTGGACCCCGGGACAGGGTATGGCTACACCTTC. It encodes CASSLDPGTGYGYTF.

The V gene is TRBV7-9, the J gene TRBJ1-2, with TRBD1 matching 11 bases. CDR1 and CDR2 (germline): SEHNR, FQNEAQ (reference sequence). The CDR3 contains 14 residues. V lost 8 bases, J lost 2 bases, and 4 bases stayed unmatched. CDR3 sequence: CASVRTGGNYGYTF. The DNA of the CDR3 is TGTGCCAGCGTACGGACAGGGGGCAACTATGGCTACACCTTC.

The genes are TRBV9 and TRBJ2-7, with 10 bases fitting TRBD2. Germline assignment: CDR1 SGDLS and CDR2 YYNGEE. This CDR3 comprises 17 residues. V was clipped by 0 bases and J by 2 bases; unmatched bases: 8. In nucleotides, the CDR3 is TGTGCCAGCAGCGTAGGGGTTAGCGGGAGGTATACCTACGAGCAGTACTTC. Its protein product is CASSVGVSGRYTYEQYF.

The rearrangement joins TRBV30 to TRBJ2-1, with D perhaps TRBD2 (5 bases). The CDR3 runs 12 residues. Per germline, CDR1 GTSNPN and CDR2 SVGIG (reference sequence). V shed 5 bases and J shed 0 bases, with 5 bases lying between them. The CDR3 protein is CAWGSSYNEQFF. The DNA for the CDR3 is TGTGCCTGGGGGAGCTCCTACAATGAGCAGTTCTTC.

CDR3 amino acids: CASSARYSDYEQYF. The DNA for the CDR3 is TGTGCCAGCAGCGCCCGGTACTCCGACTACGAGCAGTACTTC. The rearrangement joins TRBV9 to TRBJ2-7; the D is unclear. V was shortened by 3 bases and J by 3 bases, with 13 bases between the two germline ends. This CDR3 has 14 residues. CDR1 is SGDLS, CDR2 YYNGEE, per germline.